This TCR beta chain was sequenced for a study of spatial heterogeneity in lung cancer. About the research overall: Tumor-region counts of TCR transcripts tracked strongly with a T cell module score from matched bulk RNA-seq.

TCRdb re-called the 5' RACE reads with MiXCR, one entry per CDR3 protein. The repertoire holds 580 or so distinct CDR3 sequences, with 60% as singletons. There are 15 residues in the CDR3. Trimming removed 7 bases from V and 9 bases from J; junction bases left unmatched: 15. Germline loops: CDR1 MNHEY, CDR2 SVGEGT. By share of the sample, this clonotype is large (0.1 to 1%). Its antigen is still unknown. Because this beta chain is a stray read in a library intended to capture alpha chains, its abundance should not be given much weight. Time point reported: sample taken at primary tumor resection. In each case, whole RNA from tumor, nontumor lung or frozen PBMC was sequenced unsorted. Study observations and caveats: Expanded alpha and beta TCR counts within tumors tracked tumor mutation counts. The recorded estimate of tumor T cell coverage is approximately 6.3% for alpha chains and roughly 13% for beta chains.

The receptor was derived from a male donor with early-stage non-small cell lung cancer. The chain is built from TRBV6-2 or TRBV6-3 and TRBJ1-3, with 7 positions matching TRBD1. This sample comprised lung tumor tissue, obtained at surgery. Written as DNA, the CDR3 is TGTGCCAGCAAGCCTCCGGGACAGAGTTATGGCACCATATATTTT. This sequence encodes CASKPPGQSYGTIYF.